The 15 T cell receptor beta chains below were found in one sample sequenced in a study of blood T cell repertoires in COVID-19. Profiling relied on immunoSEQ multiplex PCR, and the TCRdb table lists in-frame clones only, not all of them. The data contain 300,000 to 400,000 clones, about 89% of them singletons. Sample: peripheral blood. Receptors originate from a woman aged 50 to 65 who had recovered from COVID-19.

The chain is built from TRBV5-6 and TRBJ1-1; weak D call: TRBD1 (5 bases). The CDR3 extends over 16 amino acids. Trimming pared 4 bases from V and 3 bases from J, leaving 19 bases between. The germline gives CDR1 SGHDT, CDR2 YYEEEE. The CDR3 here is CASSPAGQGADTEAFF. CDR3 nucleotides: TGTGCCAGCAGCCCGGCAGGGCAGGGTGCGGACACTGAAGCTTTCTTT.

J is TRBJ2-1 and V is TRBV11-2; 8 bases are a match to TRBD1. The V gene end was trimmed by 3 bases and the J gene end by 9 bases; junction bases not matched to a gene: 13. Looked up from germline, CDR1 is SGHAT and CDR2 is FQNNGV. The CDR3 covers 16 residues. This chain's CDR3 is CASSFIPGQEGGEQFF. CDR3 bases: TGTGCCAGCAGCTTCATCCCGGGACAGGAGGGGGGTGAGCAGTTCTTC.

This clone was observed a handful of times. The V gene is TRBV5-4, the J gene TRBJ1-5; D possibly corresponds to TRBD1 (6 bases). The CDR3 extends over 13 amino acids. The germline V and J ends were trimmed by 4 bases and 7 bases, with 12 bases remaining between them. CDR1 SGHNT and CDR2 YYREEE come from the germline V gene (reference sequence). The chain's CDR3 is CASSTGDTQPQHF. The CDR3 nucleotides are TGTGCCAGCAGCACCGGGGACACCCAGCCCCAGCATTTT.

The chain employs TRBV7-9 and TRBJ1-3; D gene ambiguous. The CDR3 contains 14 residues. Germline lookup yields CDR1 SEHNR and CDR2 FQNEAQ (reference sequence). The germline V and J ends were trimmed by 1 base and 4 bases, with 8 bases remaining between them. CDR3 region: CASSLGLEGNTIYF. The CDR3 DNA reads TGTGCCAGCAGCTTAGGTCTGGAGGGAAACACCATATATTTT.

This chain connects TRBV27 to TRBJ1-1; the D is unclear. This CDR3 region has 13 residues. The germline CDR1 and CDR2 sequences are MNHEY and SMNVEV (reference sequence). V was clipped by 6 bases and J by 8 bases, with 16 bases between them. CDR3 sequence: CASSIVRSGEAFF. The CDR3 DNA follows: TGTGCCAGCAGCATCGTCAGGTCTGGGGAAGCTTTCTTT.

This rearrangement joins TRBV7-2 to TRBJ1-5; 9 bases are shared with TRBD1. The germline V gene has CDR1 SGHTA and CDR2 FQGNSA. CDR3 length equals 16 residues. V shed 6 bases and J 3 bases; nucleotides not matched to a gene: 9. The CDR3 region is CASRISGTGNNQPQHF. The CDR3 region has the DNA TGTGCCAGCAGAATATCCGGGACAGGGAACAATCAGCCCCAGCATTTT.

J is TRBJ2-2 and V is TRBV19; D is perhaps TRBD1 (5 bases). The CDR3 sequence is 17 residues long. The V gene lost 7 bases and the J gene lost 0 bases, with 18 bases spanning the gap. Germline CDR1 is LNHDA and CDR2 is SQIVND (reference sequence). CDR3 amino acids: CASNLNGAGPNTGELFF. The CDR3, as DNA: TGTGCCAGTAACCTCAATGGGGCAGGACCGAACACCGGGGAGCTGTTTTTT.

This rearrangement joins TRBV28 to TRBJ1-6; the D gene is possibly TRBD1 (5 bases). Germline V lookup: CDR1 MDHEN, CDR2 SYDVKM. Between the trimmed V and J ends, which lost 5 bases and 5 bases, there was a span of 13 bases. The CDR3 loop spans 15 amino acids. CDR3 sequence (DNA): TGTGCCAGCAGTCCCCGGGCAGGGCATAATTCACCCCTCCACTTT. It codes for CASSPRAGHNSPLHF. The full variable domain, rest sourced from reference TRBV28 and TRBJ1-6, is DVKVTQSSRYLVKRTGEKVFLECVQDMDHENMFWYRQDPGLGLRLIYFSYDVKMKEKGDIPEGYSVSREKKERFSLILESASTNQTSMYLCASSPRAGHNSPLHFGNGTRLTVT.

The CDR3 sequence is CASSLVTLAGGVYNEQFF. In DNA form, the CDR3 reads TGTGCCAGCAGCTTAGTTACCCTAGCGGGAGGAGTCTACAATGAGCAGTTCTTC. The V call is TRBV7-2, the J call TRBJ2-1; TRBD2 agrees at 11 bases. Germline trimming cut 1 base from V and 3 bases from J; bases unmatched to any gene: 8. Germline V gene lookup returns CDR1 SGHTA and CDR2 FQGNSA. The CDR3 loop spans 18 amino acids. The full variable domain, its missing parts supplied by reference TRBV7-2 and TRBJ2-1, is GAGVSQSPSNKVTEKGKDVELRCDPISGHTALYWYRQSLGQGLEFLIYFQGNSAPDKSGLPSDRFSAERTGGSVSTLTIQRTQQEDSAVYLCASSLVTLAGGVYNEQFFGPGTRLTVL.

The J gene is TRBJ2-1, the V gene TRBV4-3, with D uncertain. The CDR3 has 15 amino acids. Looked up from germline, CDR1 is LGHNA and CDR2 is YSLEER. The germline V and J ends were trimmed by 3 bases and 3 bases, with 12 bases remaining between them. The CDR3 nucleotides are TGCGCCAGCAGCCATCTTCGTAGCAGCTACAATGAGCAGTTCTTC. The encoded protein is CASSHLRSSYNEQFF.

This clone was counted a single time. The chain links TRBV5-1 to TRBJ2-5; 8 bases are a match to TRBD1. V was pared by 4 bases and J by 1 base, with 3 bases of the junction left unmatched. Germline lookup yields CDR1 SGHRS and CDR2 YFSETQ. The CDR3 sequence is 14 residues long. The CDR3, as DNA: TGCGCCAGCAGCACCGGACAGGGCCAAGAGACCCAGTACTTC. Translated: CASSTGQGQETQYF.

The chain recombines TRBV9 with TRBJ2-3, with D maybe TRBD2 (6 bases). The germline gives CDR1 SGDLS, CDR2 YYNGEE. This CDR3 has 14 amino acids. V was cut by 4 bases and J by 3 bases, with 12 bases left in between. The CDR3 DNA is TGTGCCAGCAGCTTCCGACTAGAAACAGATACGCAGTATTTT. Its translation: CASSFRLETDTQYF. Filled out from reference TRBV9 and TRBJ2-3, the complete variable domain reads DSGVTQTPKHLITATGQRVTLRCSPRSGDLSVYWYQQSLDQGLQFLIQYYNGEERAKGNILERFSAQQFPDLHSELNLSSLELGDSALYFCASSFRLETDTQYFGPGTRLTVL.

This sequence joins TRBV18 and TRBJ2-5; D may be TRBD2 (6 bases). The CDR3 is 19 amino acids. V gave up 6 bases and J gave up 2 bases, with 28 bases separating them. Germline values: CDR1 KGHSH, CDR2 LQKENI. CDR3 DNA sequence: TGTGCCAGCTCGACCGGGCTTTCCGGGAGTCTCTGGAATCAAGAGACCCAGTACTTC. Translation: CASSTGLSGSLWNQETQYF.

The V gene is TRBV19, the J gene TRBJ1-6; TRBD1 aligns across 10 bases. Germline V gives CDR1 LNHDA, CDR2 SQIVND (reference sequence). The CDR3 sequence is 13 residues long. V lost 5 bases to trimming and J lost 13 bases; unmatched junction nucleotides: 5. The CDR3 reads CASSEGQGTPLHF. Written as DNA, the CDR3 is TGTGCCAGTAGTGAGGGACAGGGGACCCCCCTCCACTTT. The complete variable domain, with remaining parts taken from reference TRBV19 and TRBJ1-6, reads DGGITQSPKYLFRKEGQNVTLSCEQNLNHDAMYWYRQDPGQGLRLIYYSQIVNDFQKGDIAEGYSVSREKKESFPLTVTSAQKNPTAFYLCASSEGQGTPLHFGNGTRLTVT.

This chain connects TRBV9 to TRBJ2-5; 7 bases agree with TRBD1. CDR1 SGDLS and CDR2 YYNGEE come from the germline V gene. CDR3 length: 18 amino acids. V lost 0 bases to trimming and J lost 7 bases; unmatched junction nucleotides: 18. CDR3 loop: CASSVEGEGGRDLGTQYF. CDR3 DNA: TGTGCCAGCAGCGTAGAAGGTGAAGGGGGCCGTGATTTAGGGACCCAGTACTTC.